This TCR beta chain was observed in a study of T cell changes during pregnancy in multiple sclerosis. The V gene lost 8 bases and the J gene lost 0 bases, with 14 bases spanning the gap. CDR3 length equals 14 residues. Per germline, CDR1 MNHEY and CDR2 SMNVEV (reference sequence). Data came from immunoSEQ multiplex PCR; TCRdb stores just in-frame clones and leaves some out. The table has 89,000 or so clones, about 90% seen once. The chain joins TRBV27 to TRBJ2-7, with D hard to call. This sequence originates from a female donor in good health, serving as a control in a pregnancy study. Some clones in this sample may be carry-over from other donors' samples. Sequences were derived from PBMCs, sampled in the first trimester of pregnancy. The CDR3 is CASRNFADSYEQYF. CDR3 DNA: TGTGCCAGCCGAAATTTCGCAGACTCCTACGAGCAGTACTTC.